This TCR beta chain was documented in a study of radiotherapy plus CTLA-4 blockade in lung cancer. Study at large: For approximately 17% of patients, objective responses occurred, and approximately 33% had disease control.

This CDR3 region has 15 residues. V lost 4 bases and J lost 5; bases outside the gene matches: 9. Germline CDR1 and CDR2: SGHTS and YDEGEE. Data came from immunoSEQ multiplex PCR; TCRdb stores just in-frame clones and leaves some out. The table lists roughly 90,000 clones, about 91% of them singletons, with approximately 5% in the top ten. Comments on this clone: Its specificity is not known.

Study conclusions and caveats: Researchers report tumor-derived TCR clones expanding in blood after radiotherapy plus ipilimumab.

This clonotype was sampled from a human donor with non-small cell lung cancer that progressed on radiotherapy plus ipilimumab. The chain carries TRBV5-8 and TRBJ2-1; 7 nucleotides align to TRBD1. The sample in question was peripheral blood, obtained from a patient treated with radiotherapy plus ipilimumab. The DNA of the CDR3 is TGTGCCAGCAGCCCCCGAGACAGGGTCCACAATGAGCAGTTCTTC. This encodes CASSPRDRVHNEQFF.